The 28 T cell receptor beta chains below all came from one sample that was sequenced in a study of T cells in Graves' hyperthyroidism and ophthalmopathy. It was RNA transcripts that yielded the amplified TCR beta CDR3 regions. The TCR CDR3 was amplified in a first-round RT-PCR using the HTBI primer set. TCRdb itself ran the multiplex PCR reads through MiXCR, one entry per CDR3 protein. The sample lists 300,000 to 450,000 distinct CDR3 sequences, roughly 14% occurring once. The specimen was blood. The receptors shown here come from a woman in her sixties with Graves' hyperthyroidism.

The rearrangement links TRBV20-1 to TRBJ2-3; 11 bases fit TRBD2. J lost 3 bases, V lost 4 bases, and 3 bases had no gene match. The CDR3 covers 14 residues. CDR1 and CDR2 from the germline V gene are DFQATT and SNEGSKA (reference sequence). The CDR3 DNA reads as TGCAGTGCTATCACTAGCGGGAGTACAGATACGCAGTATTTT. This codes for CSAITSGSTDTQYF.

This clonotype was recorded many times. This sequence joins TRBV12-3 or TRBV12-4 and TRBJ1-5; D not resolved. The V gene lost 6 bases and the J gene lost 7 bases, with 10 bases spanning the gap. The CDR3 length is 12 residues. The CDR3 bases are TGTGCCAGCAGCAGAAGGCTCCAGCCCCAGCATTTT. It specifies CASSRRLQPQHF.

This clonotype has at least ten counts. The chain couples TRBV6-1 to TRBJ2-2, with D perhaps TRBD2 (6 bases). Trimming removed 6 bases from V and 4 bases from J, with 30 bases in between. The germline gives CDR1 MNHNS, CDR2 SASEGT. The CDR3 has 20 amino acids. CDR3 protein: CASRPRDSRVGGSVTGELFF. CDR3 nucleotides: TGTGCCAGCAGACCCCGGGACTCACGTGTAGGAGGGAGCGTCACCGGGGAGCTGTTTTTT.

The chain is built from TRBV18 and TRBJ1-6; 7 positions match TRBD1. CDR1 is KGHSH and CDR2 is LQKENI in the germline V gene. With V trimmed by 1 base and J by 7 bases, 7 bases remained unmatched. The CDR3 covers 16 residues. In DNA, the CDR3 is TGTGCCAGCTCACCACGAGACAGGGTGGTAAATTCACCCCTCCACTTT. Its protein product is CASSPRDRVVNSPLHF.

This clonotype was seen more than once but under ten times. This may come from a read error, since a much larger clone is one base off. This chain connects TRBV7-9 to TRBJ2-1, with D perhaps matching TRBD2 (6 bases). The J call is uncertain, as TRBJ2-7 better fits the DNA end. Germline V gives CDR1 SEHNR, CDR2 FQNEAQ (reference sequence). CDR3 length: 13 residues. The CDR3 coding sequence is TGTGCCAGCAGCCCGGACTATTACAATGAGCAGTACTTC. Its translation is CASSPDYYNEQYF.

In its sample, this clonotype was seen many times. CDR3 loop: CASSLTQAGWETQYF. The CDR3 nucleotides read TGTGCCAGCAGCTTAACCCAAGCGGGATGGGAGACCCAGTACTTC. The rearrangement uses TRBV7-9 and TRBJ2-5; 7 nucleotides agree with TRBD2. This CDR3 region has 15 residues. V was pared by 2 bases and J by 5 bases, with 8 bases of the junction left unmatched. The germline V gene has CDR1 SEHNR and CDR2 FQNEAQ (reference sequence).

This clonotype was detected ten times or more. This chain connects TRBV5-1 to TRBJ2-7, with 7 bases lining up with TRBD2. CDR1 is SGHRS, CDR2 YFSETQ, per germline. V gave up 0 bases and J gave up 3 bases; unmatched junction bases: 6. CDR3 length: 15 amino acids. In DNA, the CDR3 is TGCGCCAGCAGCTTGGATTCGAGCGGGAACTACGAGCAGTACTTC. Translation gives CASSLDSSGNYEQYF.

At least ten counts were recorded for this clonotype. V and J are TRBV30 and TRBJ1-6; D not resolved. Trimming cost V 4 bases and J 8 bases, with 12 bases left between them. The CDR3 has 13 residues. The V gene's germline CDR1 is GTSNPN and CDR2 SVGIG (reference sequence). This chain's CDR3 is CAWTGIRHSPLHF. CDR3 nucleotides: TGTGCCTGGACCGGGATCCGACATTCACCCCTCCACTTT.

The gene calls are TRBV4-1 and TRBJ2-7, with no clear D. V shed 2 bases and J shed 1 base, with 9 bases lying between them. Germline V gene sequence: CDR1 MGHRA, CDR2 YSYEKL. The CDR3 runs 14 residues. Here the CDR3 DNA reads TGCGCCAGCAGCCAAACCCTAGTGTCCTACGAGCAGTACTTC. Translating gives CASSQTLVSYEQYF.

As regards this clonotype: The CDR3 does not end in the conserved phenylalanine or tryptophan, so this is likely a read error. The genes are TRBV6-9 and TRBJ2-5; D gene unclear. Germline assignment: CDR1 MNHGY and CDR2 SVAAGI. The V end lost 3 bases, the J end lost 4 bases, and 9 bases lay between the germline ends. The CDR3 sequence is 13 residues long. The CDR3 DNA follows: TGTGCCAGCAGTTACTTGGGTACAGAGACCCAGTACTCC. This gives the protein CASSYLGTETQYS.

In this sample, this clonotype turned up many times. The V call is TRBV12-3 or TRBV12-4, the J call TRBJ1-1; D is unclear. Trimming removed 3 bases at V and 2 bases at J, with 13 bases between. The CDR3 contains 15 residues. In DNA form, the CDR3 reads TGTGCCAGCAGTTTTCCAGGCGGCGGAAACACTGAAGCTTTCTTT. Protein sequence: CASSFPGGGNTEAFF.

This clonotype has only a few counts. This sequence joins TRBV6-1 and TRBJ2-7, with 7 bases identical to TRBD1. V lost 3 bases to trimming and J lost 4 bases; unmatched junction nucleotides: 9. The germline V gene encodes CDR1 MNHNS and CDR2 SASEGT. CDR3 size: 15 residues. The CDR3 loop is CASSEVGGSIYEQYF. The CDR3 bases are TGTGCCAGCAGTGAGGTAGGGGGCAGTATTTACGAGCAGTACTTC.

This clonotype was recorded many times. This sequence joins TRBV18 and TRBJ1-3; D call uncertain. The CDR3 extends over 14 amino acids. V was pared by 0 bases and J by 4 bases, with 7 bases between. CDR1 KGHSH and CDR2 LQKENI come from the germline V gene. The CDR3 protein is CASSPPSLGNTIYF. Here the CDR3 DNA reads TGTGCCAGCTCACCACCATCGCTCGGAAACACCATATATTTT.

This clonotype was seen more than once but under ten times. V is TRBV18 and J is TRBJ2-7, with D unclear. This CDR3 has 14 residues. The germline V gene encodes CDR1 KGHSH and CDR2 LQKENI. Trimming removed 3 bases at V and 2 bases at J, with 11 bases between. Here the CDR3 reads CASSPTAVAYEQYF. The CDR3 region has the DNA TGTGCCAGCTCACCTACGGCAGTCGCCTACGAGCAGTACTTC.

This clonotype was seen at least ten times. V and J are TRBV6-2 or TRBV6-3 and TRBJ2-7, with TRBD1 matching 8 bases. Germline V gives CDR1 MNHEY, CDR2 SVGEGT. CDR3 length equals 19 residues. Trimming removed 6 bases from V and 4 bases from J; junction bases left unmatched: 23. DNA for the CDR3: TGTGCCAGCAGGGGGGGACAGGCCGTTTGGATCCGAGCTTCGTACGAGCAGTACTTC. Protein sequence: CASRGGQAVWIRASYEQYF.

The sample holds a few counts of this clonotype. The V and J genes are TRBV30 and TRBJ2-7; 7 nucleotides agree with TRBD2. Germline trimming cut 3 bases from V and 2 bases from J; bases unmatched to any gene: 4. Per the germline V gene, CDR1 is GTSNPN and CDR2 is SVGIG (reference sequence). The CDR3 spans 13 residues. The CDR3 coding sequence is TGTGCCTGGAGGGGGGGGGGTGCCTACGAGCAGTACTTC. Protein: CAWRGGGAYEQYF. The whole variable domain, remainder taken from reference TRBV30 and TRBJ2-7, is SQTIHQWPATLVQPVGSPLSLECTVEGTSNPNLYWYRQAAGRGLQLLFYSVGIGQISSEVPQNLSASRPQDRQFILSSKKLLLSDSGFYLCAWRGGGAYEQYFGPGTRLTVT.

This chain connects TRBV7-9 to TRBJ2-5; D might be TRBD1 (6 bases). This CDR3 has 13 amino acids. Looked up from germline, CDR1 is SEHNR and CDR2 is FQNEAQ (reference sequence). V lost 6 bases, J lost 4 bases, and 12 bases lay in between. The CDR3 protein is CASSTTGLETQYF. For the CDR3, the DNA is TGTGCCAGCAGTACCACAGGGTTAGAGACCCAGTACTTC.

This clonotype was counted ten times or more. The rearrangement uses TRBV18 and TRBJ2-1, with D possibly being TRBD1 (5 bases). The CDR3 totals 15 residues. Germline assignment: CDR1 KGHSH and CDR2 LQKENI. V lost 2 bases and J 0 bases, leaving 8 bases between the germline ends. DNA for the CDR3: TGTGCCAGCTCACCATTGGACAACTCCTACAATGAGCAGTTCTTC. Protein product: CASSPLDNSYNEQFF.

This clonotype was found many times. The V and J genes are TRBV6-1 and TRBJ2-7, with D possibly being TRBD1 (5 bases). The CDR3 has 15 residues. Germline CDR1 reads MNHNS; CDR2 reads SASEGT. V lost 5 bases to trimming and J lost 6 bases, with 20 bases between them. This CDR3 reads CASSKRRQSPGEQYF. In DNA form, the CDR3 reads TGTGCCAGCAGTAAACGAAGACAGTCTCCCGGCGAGCAGTACTTC.

This clonotype was counted ten times or more. This sequence joins TRBV11-3 and TRBJ2-1; 8 bases map to TRBD1. V trimming: 4 bases; J trimming: 8 bases; junction bases outside the gene matches: 7. CDR1 SGHNT and CDR2 YENEEA come from the germline V gene. The CDR3 is 14 residues long. CDR3 nucleotides: TGTGCCAGCAGCTCGGACAGGGCTGGAGATGAGCAGTTCTTC. Translating it yields CASSSDRAGDEQFF.

This clonotype was recorded at least ten times. V usage is TRBV7-3 and J usage is TRBJ2-1, with TRBD2 identical over 7 bases. Germline CDR1 is SGHTA and CDR2 is FQGTGA. The CDR3 has 13 amino acids. Trimming removed 3 bases from V and 9 bases from J; junction bases left unmatched: 5. The chain's CDR3 is CASSFSREGEQFF. The CDR3 DNA is TGTGCCAGCAGCTTTTCCAGGGAGGGTGAGCAGTTCTTC.

This clonotype showed up many times. This chain links TRBV20-1 with TRBJ1-2, with D unclear. Germline CDR1 DFQATT, CDR2 SNEGSKA (reference sequence). This CDR3 is built from 13 residues. Trimming removed 1 base at V and 3 bases at J, with 9 bases between. The CDR3 loop is CSARGGGDYGYTF. The CDR3 DNA reads TGCAGTGCTAGAGGTGGAGGTGACTATGGCTACACCTTC.

As to this clonotype: This may arise from a read error, as a much more abundant clone is one base away. The rearrangement joins TRBV20-1 to TRBJ2-6; possible D gene TRBD1, 5 bases. Germline-derived CDR1 and CDR2 are DFQATT and SNEGSKA (reference sequence). This CDR3 has 14 amino acids. The CDR3 region is CSAARVAGANALTF. DNA of the CDR3: TGCAGTGCAGCCCGGGTGGCTGGGGCCAACGCCCTGACTTTC.

J is TRBJ2-1 and V is TRBV24-1, with D possibly matching TRBD2 (5 bases). Trimming cost V 9 bases and J 10 bases, with 18 bases left between them. This CDR3 contains 13 residues. In germline, CDR1 is KGHDR, CDR2 SFDVKD. CDR3 coding DNA: TGTGCCACCGGGCTAGCAGCACAGCGCGAGCAGTTCTTC. Its translation is CATGLAAQREQFF.

At least ten counts were recorded for this clonotype. The chain is built from TRBV20-1 and TRBJ2-2; D is possibly TRBD1 (5 bases). The germline V gene has CDR1 DFQATT and CDR2 SNEGSKA (reference sequence). This CDR3 is 12 amino acids long. Trimming left V 5 bases short and J 3 bases short, with 7 bases between. In DNA, the CDR3 is TGCAGTGCTCGCAGGGACACCGGGGAGCTGTTTTTT. Translating gives CSARRDTGELFF.

The chain couples TRBV7-3 to TRBJ2-5, with TRBD1 matching 7 bases. Germline V lookup: CDR1 SGHTA, CDR2 FQGTGA. Trimming at V came to 4 bases and at J to 1 base, leaving 6 bases not matched to a gene. The CDR3 loop spans 15 amino acids. The CDR3 coding sequence is TGTGCCAGCAGCTCCGAGACAGGGCGCCAAGAGACCCAGTACTTC. This gives the protein CASSSETGRQETQYF.

V is TRBV12-3 or TRBV12-4 and J is TRBJ1-1; D not certain. The CDR3 loop spans 11 amino acids. V was pared by 6 bases and J by 6 bases, with 8 bases between. The CDR3 loop reads CASSPLSEAFF. In nucleotides, the CDR3 is TGTGCCAGCAGCCCCCTGTCTGAAGCTTTCTTT.

This clonotype showed up many times. The chain joins TRBV11-2 to TRBJ2-5, with 9 bases aligning to TRBD1. The CDR3 totals 20 residues. V lost 3 bases, J lost 1 base, and 18 bases stayed unmatched. Germline-derived CDR1 and CDR2 are SGHAT and FQNNGV. The CDR3 DNA follows: TGTGCCAGCAGCTTTGCTCGCGGGACAGGGAATAGGGAGGCCCAAGAGACCCAGTACTTC. Its translation is CASSFARGTGNREAQETQYF.